This TCR beta chain was captured by sequencing in a study of STAT5B mutations in CD4+ large granular lymphocyte leukemia (dated by TCRdb to about 2022). As for the study more broadly: Among the healthy controls, the CDR3 'QG' motif was associated with a particular HLA allele. Flow cytometry on FACSCanto II or FACSVerse confirmed that purified fractions exceeded 95% purity among lymphocytes. The study compared the TCRbeta repertoires of patients with CD4+ T-cell large granular lymphocyte leukemia against those of healthy blood donors. The study at large found these results: The data were not HLA-matched, and the higher clonality in CD4+ T-LGLL than in CD8+ T-LGLL could be due to the relatively small sample size. Compared with healthy CD4+ repertoires, CD4-sorted patient repertoires appeared more clonal, and this difference remained even after the putative leukemic clones were removed. Each patient's main leukemic clonotypes were private, but roughly a quarter of these clonotypes showed up at low frequency in the non-leukemic repertoires of other patients.

Turning to this clone: Its antigen is not yet known. The sample holds no much larger clone one base away, and base qualities are not on file.

The healthy controls were 37 blood donors, and the buffy coats of these donors were supplied by the Finnish Red Cross blood service. All TCR-sequenced material derived from peripheral blood: patient blood samples and healthy donor buffy coats. Ficoll-Hypaque gradient centrifugation was used to isolate peripheral blood mononuclear cells. CD4+ cells were magnetically purified from the buffy coats of healthy controls. The Gentra Puregene Cell and Tissue kit was used to extract genomic DNA, and a Qubit 2.0 fluorometer was used to measure the amount of genomic DNA. TCRbeta rearrangements were sequenced from genomic DNA using the immunoSEQ assay at survey resolution. The paper's processing steps were these. A lowest detectable productive clonotype frequency of 2.59 x 10-5 was observed in the TCR sequencing data. Only productive TCRbeta rearrangements, defined as complete and in-frame sequences, were included in the analyses. Simpson clonality, calculated in the immunoSEQ Analyzer version 3.0, was used as the measure of sample clonality. Clones were grouped by frequency into very rare, small, medium, large (1-20%) or hyperexpanded (>20%) categories. Generation probabilities were estimated with OLGA 1.2.3, V-gene circos plots were made with VDJtools, specificities were looked up in VDJdb, and CDR3 motifs were identified with GLIPH. As stored in TCRdb, this immuneACCESS dataset retains in-frame rearrangements with V and J assigned. A fraction of the clones does not appear; measured against another copy, unresolved V genes explain less than half of the discrepancy, and the remainder lacks a known reason. The V and J calls and clone size come from that table; D and trimming were worked out from the DNA. The sample contains about 33,000 clones, 60% to 80% of them found a single time. The ten largest clones add up to roughly 0.31% of the sample.

This clonotype was sampled from a human donor in good health. The sequenced sample was CD4+ T cells from blood buffy coats.

The DNA sequence reads TGTGCCAGCTCCCCGGGGCACAGGGATGGCTACACCTTC. Its protein reads: CASSPGHRDGYTF. The V gene is TRBV18 and the J gene is TRBJ1-2; the D gene is possibly TRBD1, with 6 bases matching. For CDR1 and CDR2, the germline V gene lists KGHSH and LQKENI. V is shortened by 6 bases, J by 6 bases, and the region joining them spans 14 bases. From cysteine to phenylalanine, the CDR3 is 13 amino acids long. CDR3 DNA only is kept here, 39 bases in frame from base 1.